What follows are 28 T cell receptor beta chains derived from one specimen sequenced in a study of identical twins. TCRdb independently ran MiXCR on the 5' RACE reads; one entry per CDR3 protein. The data show about 530,000 distinct CDR3 sequences, with around 20% seen just once and approximately 0.52% held by the top ten. In addition, the sample was reused for a study of yellow fever vaccine responses in identical twins.

Sequencing used CD4+ T cells sorted from blood. The receptors originated from a woman under 30 in good health.

This clonotype has just a few counts. The chain employs TRBV18 and TRBJ1-3, with D unresolved. The germline V and J ends were trimmed by 3 bases and 0 bases, with 6 bases remaining between them. The CDR3 spans 14 residues. Per germline, CDR1 KGHSH and CDR2 LQKENI. The CDR3 sequence is CASSPQDSGNTIYF. The CDR3 DNA reads as TGTGCCAGCTCACCTCAGGACTCTGGAAACACCATATATTTT. Full variable domain (missing parts from reference TRBV18 and TRBJ1-3): NAGVMQNPRHLVRRRGQEARLRCSPMKGHSHVYWYRQLPEEGLKFMVYLQKENIIDESGMPKERFSAEFPKEGPSILRIQQVVRGDSAAYFCASSPQDSGNTIYFGEGSWLTVV.

The chain combines TRBV11-3 with TRBJ2-1, with a tentative D call TRBD2 (6 bases). CDR3 length: 16 residues. Germline V gene data show CDR1 as SGHNT and CDR2 as YENEEA. Trimming cost V 4 bases and J 8 bases, with 21 bases left between them. The CDR3 sequence is CASSSPGVGSGDEQFF. In DNA form, the CDR3 reads TGTGCCAGCAGCTCCCCGGGAGTCGGGAGTGGAGATGAGCAGTTCTTC.

The sample holds a few counts of this clonotype. The chain joins TRBV11-2 to TRBJ2-3; D may be TRBD2 (6 bases). The CDR3 has 17 residues. Trimming left V 6 bases short and J 3 bases short, with 22 bases between. Per the germline V gene, CDR1 is SGHAT and CDR2 is FQNNGV. The DNA for the CDR3 is TGTGCCAGCAGTTCAAACCCCGGGGGAATAAGAACAGATACGCAGTATTTT. This encodes CASSSNPGGIRTDTQYF.

This chain uses TRBV5-5 with TRBJ2-7; no clear D gene. CDR3 size: 13 residues. The V gene lost 0 bases and the J gene lost 6 bases, with 10 bases spanning the gap. Germline lookup yields CDR1 SGHKS and CDR2 YYEKEE (reference sequence). The CDR3 DNA reads TGTGCCAGCAGCTTGGCTACCGAGCGCGAGCAGTACTTC. It translates to CASSLATEREQYF.

This clonotype was counted a few times. The chain couples TRBV24-1 to TRBJ2-1; TRBD2 matches 7 bases. CDR3 size: 14 residues. Per germline, CDR1 KGHDR and CDR2 SFDVKD. The trim removed 4 bases at V and 6 bases at J, leaving 5 bases unmatched. CDR3 amino acids: CATSDRDYSNEQFF. Here the CDR3 DNA reads TGTGCCACCAGTGACCGGGACTATAGCAATGAGCAGTTCTTC.

This clonotype was counted between two and nine times. The rearrangement uses TRBV7-9 and TRBJ2-6; a possible D gene is TRBD2 (6 bases). Germline V CDR1 and CDR2: SEHNR, FQNEAQ (reference sequence). CDR3 length: 17 amino acids. V shed 2 bases and J shed 1 base, with 12 bases lying between them. The CDR3 region is CASSLQGLLSGANVLTF. The CDR3 DNA sequence: TGTGCCAGCAGCTTACAGGGACTGCTGTCTGGGGCCAACGTCCTGACTTTC.

The chain joins TRBV12-3 or TRBV12-4 to TRBJ2-2; 9 bases fit TRBD2. The CDR3 consists of 18 residues. V was pared by 6 bases and J by 6 bases, with 17 bases of the junction left unmatched. CDR3 sequence reads: CASRLKITVSGRPGELFF. The CDR3 DNA sequence: TGTGCCAGCAGGCTAAAAATTACAGTTAGCGGGAGACCCGGGGAGCTGTTTTTT.

Only one count was recorded for this clonotype. The chain recombines TRBV10-3 with TRBJ2-1, with TRBD2 matching 9 bases. J gave up 7 bases and V 2 bases, and 9 bases lay outside the gene matches. The CDR3 is 16 residues long. Germline values: CDR1 ENHRY, CDR2 SYGVKD. The CDR3 reads CAISEALGLARNEQFF. For the CDR3, the DNA is TGTGCCATCAGTGAGGCTTTGGGACTAGCCAGGAATGAGCAGTTCTTC.

The chain links TRBV10-3 to TRBJ2-1, with D maybe TRBD1 (6 bases). V lost 7 bases to trimming and J lost 8 bases, with 9 bases between them. Germline CDR1 is ENHRY and CDR2 is SYGVKD. This CDR3 has 11 amino acids. The CDR3 DNA reads TGTGCCATCAAGGGGGTGGATGAGCAGTTCTTC. This encodes CAIKGVDEQFF.

This clonotype was counted ten times or more. This rearrangement joins TRBV7-9 to TRBJ1-3, with D tentatively TRBD1 (5 bases). Per germline, CDR1 SEHNR and CDR2 FQNEAQ (reference sequence). V was clipped by 6 bases and J by 0 bases, with 15 bases between them. This CDR3 is built from 16 residues. The CDR3 bases are TGTGCCAGCAGACCCGGGACCGGAGTCTCTGGAAACACCATATATTTT. It codes for CASRPGTGVSGNTIYF.

In its sample, this clonotype was seen a few times. This chain joins TRBV2 and TRBJ2-7, with a weak D call TRBD2 (5 bases). From germline, CDR1 is SNHLY and CDR2 FYNNEI. CDR3 length equals 15 residues. With 7 bases removed from V and 6 bases from J, the gap between germline ends came to 22 bases. The CDR3 is CASTTRALLSLEQYF. The CDR3 DNA follows: TGTGCCAGCACCACTAGGGCCTTACTAAGTCTCGAGCAGTACTTC.

This chain links TRBV7-6 with TRBJ2-7, with D unclear. This CDR3 comprises 14 residues. The germline V gene has CDR1 SGHVS and CDR2 FNYEAQ. Trimming took 4 bases from V and 7 from J, leaving 17 bases between them. The CDR3 protein is CASSSLQGVWEQYF. The CDR3 region has the DNA TGTGCCAGCAGCTCCCTGCAAGGAGTGTGGGAGCAGTACTTC.

This clonotype was picked up a small number of times. The chain carries TRBV12-3 or TRBV12-4 and TRBJ2-7; D possibly corresponds to TRBD1 (6 bases). This CDR3 spans 14 amino acids. V was pared by 4 bases and J by 6 bases, with 16 bases between. The CDR3 DNA reads as TGTGCCAGCAGTTGGCGGACCACAGGGACCGAGCAGTACTTC. It specifies CASSWRTTGTEQYF.

This chain uses TRBV2 with TRBJ2-1, with D possibly TRBD2 on 5 matching bases. V was trimmed by 8 bases and J by 1 base, leaving 12 bases between them. Looked up from germline, CDR1 is SNHLY and CDR2 is FYNNEI. This CDR3 is 14 amino acids long. The CDR3 sequence is CASLSTISYNEQFF. The CDR3 DNA sequence: TGTGCCAGCTTGTCGACTATTTCCTACAATGAGCAGTTCTTC.

This clonotype turned up a few times. The chain uses TRBV12-3 or TRBV12-4 and TRBJ1-1, with a possible D match to TRBD1 (6 bases). V was trimmed by 6 bases and J by 6 bases, leaving 17 bases between them. This CDR3 has 14 amino acids. CDR3 DNA sequence: TGTGCCAGCAGGATACAGGGATTTTCGGCTGAAGCTTTCTTT. Its translation: CASRIQGFSAEAFF.

This clonotype was counted between two and nine times. The rearrangement joins TRBV10-3 to TRBJ2-3, with 7 nucleotides matching TRBD1. The trim removed 3 bases at V and 2 bases at J, leaving 11 bases unmatched. Germline CDR1 reads ENHRY; CDR2 reads SYGVKD. There are 17 residues in the CDR3. This CDR3 is CAISDRGLLSNTDTQYF. For the CDR3, the DNA is TGTGCCATCAGTGACAGGGGGTTGTTATCTAACACAGATACGCAGTATTTT.

This clonotype has only a few counts. The chain is built from TRBV24-1 and TRBJ2-1; D unresolved. Germline-derived CDR1 and CDR2 are KGHDR and SFDVKD. The CDR3 is made up of 12 amino acids. V was shortened by 3 bases and J by 7 bases, with 6 bases between the two germline ends. The CDR3 reads CATSDGGNEQFF. Here the CDR3 DNA reads TGTGCCACCAGTGATGGTGGAAATGAGCAGTTCTTC.

The chain joins TRBV6-1 to TRBJ2-3; weak D call: TRBD1 (5 bases). V lost 5 bases and J 0 bases, leaving 12 bases between the germline ends. Per germline, CDR1 MNHNS and CDR2 SASEGT. This CDR3 region has 15 residues. In DNA form, the CDR3 reads TGTGCCAGCAGTACAGGTGAATTAAGCACAGATACGCAGTATTTT. Translating gives CASSTGELSTDTQYF.

This chain uses TRBV25-1 with TRBJ2-3; tentatively, D is TRBD1 or TRBD2 (6 bases each). V lost 4 bases to trimming and J lost 3 bases, with 11 bases between them. The CDR3 loop spans 14 amino acids. Germline V gene data show CDR1 as MGHDK and CDR2 as SYGVNS. DNA for the CDR3: TGTGCCAGCAGTGCCAGGAGGGGGACAGATACGCAGTATTTT. Its translation: CASSARRGTDTQYF.

The rearrangement joins TRBV29-1 to TRBJ1-3; D not resolved. V lost 3 bases, J lost 7 bases, and 7 bases lay in between. The CDR3 has 11 residues. From germline, CDR1 is SQVTM and CDR2 ANQGSEA. CDR3: CSVEMQNTIYF. As DNA, the CDR3 is TGCAGCGTTGAGATGCAGAACACCATATATTTT. The complete variable domain, with remaining parts taken from reference TRBV29-1 and TRBJ1-3, reads SAVISQKPSRDICQRGTSLTIQCQVDSQVTMMFWYRQQPGQSLTLIATANQGSEATYESGFVIDKFPISRPNLTFSTLTVSNMSPEDSSIYLCSVEMQNTIYFGEGSWLTVV.

J is TRBJ1-3 and V is TRBV28; D gene uncertain. V dropped 6 bases and J dropped 0 bases, with 9 bases sitting between them. The CDR3 loop spans 14 amino acids. Germline V gene sequence: CDR1 MDHEN, CDR2 SYDVKM. The CDR3 coding sequence is TGTGCCAGCAGAGGACGCCTCTCTGGAAACACCATATATTTT. Translated, it gives CASRGRLSGNTIYF.

The chain employs TRBV10-3 and TRBJ1-2, with 11 nucleotides matching TRBD1. The CDR3 length is 13 residues. Germline loops: CDR1 ENHRY, CDR2 SYGVKD. Trimming at V came to 8 bases and at J to 8 bases, leaving 7 bases not matched to a gene. The CDR3 bases are TGTGCCATCGGACAGGGGGCGATCGGCGGCTACACCTTC. Encoded protein: CAIGQGAIGGYTF.

The chain is built from TRBV20-1 and TRBJ2-2; no clear D gene. CDR3 size: 16 residues. Germline loops: CDR1 DFQATT, CDR2 SNEGSKA (reference sequence). The germline V and J ends were trimmed by 5 bases and 0 bases, with 16 bases remaining between them. CDR3 protein: CSAAKKENANTGELFF. CDR3 DNA sequence: TGCAGTGCTGCAAAAAAGGAAAACGCGAACACCGGGGAGCTGTTTTTT.

This clonotype was counted between two and nine times. This chain links TRBV18 with TRBJ2-1; 10 positions agree with TRBD2. The CDR3 has 16 residues. Germline V gene sequence: CDR1 KGHSH, CDR2 LQKENI. V trimming: 6 bases; J trimming: 7 bases; junction bases outside the gene matches: 12. DNA of the CDR3: TGTGCCAGCTCGCCCCCGGCGAGCGGGAGGGGGAATGAGCAGTTCTTC. Translated, it gives CASSPPASGRGNEQFF. The entire variable domain, with the rest obtained from reference TRBV18 and TRBJ2-1, is as follows: NAGVMQNPRHLVRRRGQEARLRCSPMKGHSHVYWYRQLPEEGLKFMVYLQKENIIDESGMPKERFSAEFPKEGPSILRIQQVVRGDSAAYFCASSPPASGRGNEQFFGPGTRLTVL.

V gene TRBV9 combines with J gene TRBJ1-4; D is undetermined. Trimming cost V 0 bases and J 6 bases, with 9 bases left between them. CDR1 is SGDLS and CDR2 is YYNGEE in the germline V gene. This CDR3 region has 14 residues. The chain's CDR3 is CASSVGGRDEKLFF. CDR3 DNA: TGTGCCAGCAGCGTAGGGGGTAGGGATGAAAAACTGTTTTTT.

V and J are TRBV6-5 and TRBJ2-3; D tentatively reads TRBD1 or TRBD2 (5 bases each). Trimming removed 0 bases from V and 1 base from J, with 11 bases in between. Per the germline V gene, CDR1 is MNHEY and CDR2 is SVGAGI. This CDR3 region has 16 residues. The CDR3 loop is CASSYSGVGGTDTQYF. As DNA, the CDR3 is TGTGCCAGCAGTTACTCAGGGGTCGGGGGCACAGATACGCAGTATTTT.

The chain links TRBV6-1 to TRBJ2-7, with D tentatively TRBD1 or TRBD2 (5 bases each). CDR1 and CDR2 (germline): MNHNS, SASEGT. Trimming pared 3 bases from V and 3 bases from J, leaving 15 bases between. This CDR3 is built from 15 residues. In DNA form, the CDR3 reads TGTGCCAGCAGTGACGGGGCGGCTACGAGCTACGAGCAGTACGTC. Amino acids: CASSDGAATSYEQYV.

There are a few counts of this clonotype. V gene TRBV15 combines with J gene TRBJ2-7; D is perhaps TRBD1 (6 bases). The germline V and J ends were trimmed by 1 base and 4 bases, with 14 bases remaining between them. In germline, CDR1 is LNHNV, CDR2 YYDKDF (reference sequence). This CDR3 comprises 15 residues. This chain's CDR3 is CATSRAFGTPYEQYF. In DNA form, the CDR3 reads TGTGCCACCAGCAGAGCTTTTGGGACACCATACGAGCAGTACTTC.